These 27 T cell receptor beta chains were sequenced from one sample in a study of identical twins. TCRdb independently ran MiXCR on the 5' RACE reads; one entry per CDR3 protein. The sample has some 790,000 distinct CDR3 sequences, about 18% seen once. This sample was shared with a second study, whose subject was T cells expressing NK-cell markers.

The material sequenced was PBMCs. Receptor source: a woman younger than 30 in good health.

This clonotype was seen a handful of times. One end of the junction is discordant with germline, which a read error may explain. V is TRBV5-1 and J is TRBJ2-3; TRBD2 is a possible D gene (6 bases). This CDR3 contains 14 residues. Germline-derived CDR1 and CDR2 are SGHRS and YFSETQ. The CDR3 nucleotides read TGTGCCAGCAGTTGGGGCGGGGGCACAGATACGCAGTATTTT. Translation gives CASSWGGGTDTQYF. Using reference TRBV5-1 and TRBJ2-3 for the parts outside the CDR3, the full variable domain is KAGVTQTPRYLIKTRGQQVTLSCSPISGHRSVSWYQQTPGQGLQFLFEYFSETQRNKGNFPGRFSGRQFSNSRSEMNVSTLELGDSALYLCASSWGGGTDTQYFGPGTRLTVL.

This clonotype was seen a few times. CDR3 in amino acids: CASSQRDSLYEQYF. The CDR3 bases are TGCGCCAGCAGCCAACGGGACAGTCTCTACGAGCAGTACTTC. This chain uses TRBV4-1 with TRBJ2-7, with TRBD1 matching 7 bases. Germline V gene sequence: CDR1 MGHRA, CDR2 YSYEKL. V lost 2 bases and J lost 3; bases outside the gene matches: 4. This CDR3 is 14 amino acids long.

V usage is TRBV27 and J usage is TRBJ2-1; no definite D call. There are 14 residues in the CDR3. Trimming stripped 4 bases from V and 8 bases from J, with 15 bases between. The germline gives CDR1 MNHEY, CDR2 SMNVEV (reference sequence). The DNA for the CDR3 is TGTGCCAGCAGTTACGGTTCCTTAAGGGATGAGCAGTTCTTC. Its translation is CASSYGSLRDEQFF.

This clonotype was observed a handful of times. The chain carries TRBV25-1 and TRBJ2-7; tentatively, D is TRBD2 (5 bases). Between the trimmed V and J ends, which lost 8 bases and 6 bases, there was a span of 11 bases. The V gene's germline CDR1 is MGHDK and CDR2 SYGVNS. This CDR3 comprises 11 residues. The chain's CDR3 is CASGEGSEQYF. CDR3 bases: TGTGCCAGCGGCGAGGGATCCGAGCAGTACTTC.

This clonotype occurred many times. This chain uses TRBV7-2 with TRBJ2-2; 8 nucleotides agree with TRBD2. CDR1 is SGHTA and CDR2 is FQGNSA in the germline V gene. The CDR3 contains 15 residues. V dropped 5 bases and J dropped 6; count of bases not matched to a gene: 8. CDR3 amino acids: CASSTGTSFAGELFF. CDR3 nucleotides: TGTGCCAGCAGCACCGGGACTAGTTTCGCCGGGGAGCTGTTTTTT. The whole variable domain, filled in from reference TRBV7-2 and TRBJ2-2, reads GAGVSQSPSNKVTEKGKDVELRCDPISGHTALYWYRQSLGQGLEFLIYFQGNSAPDKSGLPSDRFSAERTGGSVSTLTIQRTQQEDSAVYLCASSTGTSFAGELFFGEGSRLTVL.

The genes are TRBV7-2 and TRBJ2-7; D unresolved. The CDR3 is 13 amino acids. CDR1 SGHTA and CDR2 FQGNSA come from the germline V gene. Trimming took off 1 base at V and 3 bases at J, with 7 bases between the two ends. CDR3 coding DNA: TGTGCCAGCAGCTTAGGGGTAGTCTACGAGCAGTACTTC. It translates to CASSLGVVYEQYF.

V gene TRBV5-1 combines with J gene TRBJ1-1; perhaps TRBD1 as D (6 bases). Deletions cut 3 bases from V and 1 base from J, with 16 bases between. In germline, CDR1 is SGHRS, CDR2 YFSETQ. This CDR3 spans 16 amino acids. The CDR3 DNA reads TGCGCCAGCAGCTATGAGCCGGGACACCGGAACACTGAAGCTTTCTTT. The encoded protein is CASSYEPGHRNTEAFF.

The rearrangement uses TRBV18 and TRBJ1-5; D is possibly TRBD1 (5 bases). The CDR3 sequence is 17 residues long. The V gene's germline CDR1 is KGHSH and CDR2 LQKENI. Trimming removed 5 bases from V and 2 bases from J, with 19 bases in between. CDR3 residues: CASSRPGGGLGNQPQHF. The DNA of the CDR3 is TGTGCCAGCTCAAGGCCAGGTGGGGGTTTAGGCAATCAGCCCCAGCATTTT.

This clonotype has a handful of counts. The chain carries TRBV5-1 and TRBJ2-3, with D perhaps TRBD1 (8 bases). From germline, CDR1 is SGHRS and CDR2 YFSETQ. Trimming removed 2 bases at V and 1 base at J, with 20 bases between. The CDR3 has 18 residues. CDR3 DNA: TGCGCCAGCAGCTTCGGGGGGAAGCAGGGGGCCCGCACAGATACGCAGTATTTT. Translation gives CASSFGGKQGARTDTQYF. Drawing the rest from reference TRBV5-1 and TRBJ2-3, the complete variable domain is KAGVTQTPRYLIKTRGQQVTLSCSPISGHRSVSWYQQTPGQGLQFLFEYFSETQRNKGNFPGRFSGRQFSNSRSEMNVSTLELGDSALYLCASSFGGKQGARTDTQYFGPGTRLTVL.

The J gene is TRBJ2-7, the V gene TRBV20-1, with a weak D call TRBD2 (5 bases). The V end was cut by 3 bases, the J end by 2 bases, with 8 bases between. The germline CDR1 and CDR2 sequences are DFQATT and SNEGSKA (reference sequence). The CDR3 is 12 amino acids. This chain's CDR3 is CSASGNAYEQYF. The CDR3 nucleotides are TGCAGTGCTAGCGGGAACGCCTACGAGCAGTACTTC.

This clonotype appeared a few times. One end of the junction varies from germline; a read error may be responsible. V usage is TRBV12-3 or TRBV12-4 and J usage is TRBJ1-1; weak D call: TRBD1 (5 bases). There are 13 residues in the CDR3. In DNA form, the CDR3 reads TGTGCCAGCAGTTTTGATCCGTCGGGACGGAACATGTTT. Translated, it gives CASSFDPSGRNMF.

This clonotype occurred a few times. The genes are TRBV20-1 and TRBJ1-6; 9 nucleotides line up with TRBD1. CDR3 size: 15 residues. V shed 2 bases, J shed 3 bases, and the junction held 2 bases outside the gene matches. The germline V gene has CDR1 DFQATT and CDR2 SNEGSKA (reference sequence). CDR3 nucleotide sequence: TGCAGTGCTAGAAGGACAGGGGTCTATAATTCACCCCTCCACTTT. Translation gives CSARRTGVYNSPLHF.

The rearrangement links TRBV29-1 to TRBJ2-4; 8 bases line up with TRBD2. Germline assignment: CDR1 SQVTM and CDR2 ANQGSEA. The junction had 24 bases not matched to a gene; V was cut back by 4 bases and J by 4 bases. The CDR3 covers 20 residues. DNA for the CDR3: TGCAGCGTTGCAGGTTTAGAGGTCCGGGAGCGGGAGAGGGAGAAAAACATTCAGTACTTC. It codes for CSVAGLEVREREREKNIQYF.

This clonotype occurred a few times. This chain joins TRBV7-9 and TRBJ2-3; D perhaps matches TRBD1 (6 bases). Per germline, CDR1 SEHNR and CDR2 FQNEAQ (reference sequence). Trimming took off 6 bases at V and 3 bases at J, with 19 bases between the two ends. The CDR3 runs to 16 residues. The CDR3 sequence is CASRSQGPSRTDTQYF. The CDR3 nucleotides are TGTGCCAGCAGATCCCAGGGGCCCTCCAGAACAGATACGCAGTATTTT.

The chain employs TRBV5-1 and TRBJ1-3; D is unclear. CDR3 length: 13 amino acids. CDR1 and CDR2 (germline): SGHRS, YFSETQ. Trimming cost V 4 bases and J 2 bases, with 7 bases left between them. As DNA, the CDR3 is TGCGCCAGCAGCGTCGGGGCTGGAAACACCATATATTTT. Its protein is CASSVGAGNTIYF.

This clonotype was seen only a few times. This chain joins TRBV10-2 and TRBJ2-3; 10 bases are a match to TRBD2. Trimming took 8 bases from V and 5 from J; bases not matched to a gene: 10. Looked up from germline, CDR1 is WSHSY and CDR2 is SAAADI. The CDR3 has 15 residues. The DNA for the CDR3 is TGCGCCAGCGACCCCCACCGACTAGCGGGAGATACGCAGTATTTT. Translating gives CASDPHRLAGDTQYF.

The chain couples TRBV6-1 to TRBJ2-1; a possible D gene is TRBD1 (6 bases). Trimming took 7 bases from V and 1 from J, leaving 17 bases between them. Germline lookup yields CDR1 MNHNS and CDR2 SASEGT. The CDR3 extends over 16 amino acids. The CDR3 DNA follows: TGTGCCAGCATTGACAGGCCTCCGGCGTCCTACAATGAGCAGTTCTTC. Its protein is CASIDRPPASYNEQFF.

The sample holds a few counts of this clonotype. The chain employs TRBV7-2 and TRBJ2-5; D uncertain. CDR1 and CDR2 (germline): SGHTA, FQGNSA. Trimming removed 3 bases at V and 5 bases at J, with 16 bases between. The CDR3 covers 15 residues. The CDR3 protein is CASSFRPRGGETQYF. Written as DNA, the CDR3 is TGTGCCAGCAGCTTTAGGCCTAGAGGCGGTGAGACCCAGTACTTC.

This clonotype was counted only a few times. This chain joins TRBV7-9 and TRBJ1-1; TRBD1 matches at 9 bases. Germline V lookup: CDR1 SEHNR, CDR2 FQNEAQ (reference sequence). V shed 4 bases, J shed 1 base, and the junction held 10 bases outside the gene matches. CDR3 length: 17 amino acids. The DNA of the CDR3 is TGTGCCAGCAGCTCCCGTCCCGGGACAGGGAGGAACACTGAAGCTTTCTTT. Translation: CASSSRPGTGRNTEAFF.

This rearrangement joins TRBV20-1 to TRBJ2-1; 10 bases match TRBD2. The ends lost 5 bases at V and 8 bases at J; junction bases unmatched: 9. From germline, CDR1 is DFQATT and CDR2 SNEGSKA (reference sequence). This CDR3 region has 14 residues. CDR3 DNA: TGCAGTGCTCCCAGGACTAGCGGTTGGGATGAGCAGTTCTTC. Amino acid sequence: CSAPRTSGWDEQFF.

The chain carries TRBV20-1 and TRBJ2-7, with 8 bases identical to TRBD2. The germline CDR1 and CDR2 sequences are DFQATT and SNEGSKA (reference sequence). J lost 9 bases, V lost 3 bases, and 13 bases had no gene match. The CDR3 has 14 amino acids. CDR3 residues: CSARSSIAGHGQYF. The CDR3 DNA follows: TGCAGTGCTAGGTCGTCGATAGCGGGACACGGGCAGTACTTC.

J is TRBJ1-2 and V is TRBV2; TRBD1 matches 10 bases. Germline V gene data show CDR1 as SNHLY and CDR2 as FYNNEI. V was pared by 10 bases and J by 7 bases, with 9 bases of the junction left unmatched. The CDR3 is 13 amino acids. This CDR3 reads CAIRGTGDSGYTF. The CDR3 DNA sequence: TGTGCCATACGAGGGACAGGGGATTCTGGCTACACCTTC.

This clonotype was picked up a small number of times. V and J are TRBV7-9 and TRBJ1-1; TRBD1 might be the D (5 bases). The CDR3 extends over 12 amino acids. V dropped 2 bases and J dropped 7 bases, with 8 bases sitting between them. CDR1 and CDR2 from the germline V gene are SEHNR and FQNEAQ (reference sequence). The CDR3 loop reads CASSLTGREAFF. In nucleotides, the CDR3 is TGTGCCAGCAGCTTAACAGGTCGTGAAGCTTTCTTT.

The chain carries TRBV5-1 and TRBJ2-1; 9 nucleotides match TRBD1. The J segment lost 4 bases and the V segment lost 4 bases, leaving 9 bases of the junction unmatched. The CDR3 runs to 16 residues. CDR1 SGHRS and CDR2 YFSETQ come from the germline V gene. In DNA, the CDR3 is TGCGCCAGCAGCCTTAATCCCGGGACAGGGTACAATGAGCAGTTCTTC. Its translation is CASSLNPGTGYNEQFF. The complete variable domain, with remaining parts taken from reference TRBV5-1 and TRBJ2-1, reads KAGVTQTPRYLIKTRGQQVTLSCSPISGHRSVSWYQQTPGQGLQFLFEYFSETQRNKGNFPGRFSGRQFSNSRSEMNVSTLELGDSALYLCASSLNPGTGYNEQFFGPGTRLTVL.

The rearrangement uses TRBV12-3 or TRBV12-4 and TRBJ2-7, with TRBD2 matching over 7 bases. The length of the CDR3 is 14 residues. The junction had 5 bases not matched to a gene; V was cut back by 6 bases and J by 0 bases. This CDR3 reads CASSRTRGSYEQYF. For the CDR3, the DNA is TGTGCCAGCAGCCGGACTAGGGGCTCCTACGAGCAGTACTTC.

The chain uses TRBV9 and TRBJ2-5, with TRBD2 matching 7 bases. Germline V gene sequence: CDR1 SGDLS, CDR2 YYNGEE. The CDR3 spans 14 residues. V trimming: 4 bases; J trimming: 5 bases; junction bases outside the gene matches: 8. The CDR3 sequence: CASSPSDGRETQYF. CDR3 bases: TGTGCCAGCAGCCCTTCAGACGGGAGGGAGACCCAGTACTTC.

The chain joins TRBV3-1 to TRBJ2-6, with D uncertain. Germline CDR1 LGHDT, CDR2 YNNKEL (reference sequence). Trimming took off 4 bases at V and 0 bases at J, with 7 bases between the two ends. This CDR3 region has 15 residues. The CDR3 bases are TGTGCCAGCAGCCGTCGGACCTCTGGGGCCAACGTCCTGACTTTC. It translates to CASSRRTSGANVLTF.